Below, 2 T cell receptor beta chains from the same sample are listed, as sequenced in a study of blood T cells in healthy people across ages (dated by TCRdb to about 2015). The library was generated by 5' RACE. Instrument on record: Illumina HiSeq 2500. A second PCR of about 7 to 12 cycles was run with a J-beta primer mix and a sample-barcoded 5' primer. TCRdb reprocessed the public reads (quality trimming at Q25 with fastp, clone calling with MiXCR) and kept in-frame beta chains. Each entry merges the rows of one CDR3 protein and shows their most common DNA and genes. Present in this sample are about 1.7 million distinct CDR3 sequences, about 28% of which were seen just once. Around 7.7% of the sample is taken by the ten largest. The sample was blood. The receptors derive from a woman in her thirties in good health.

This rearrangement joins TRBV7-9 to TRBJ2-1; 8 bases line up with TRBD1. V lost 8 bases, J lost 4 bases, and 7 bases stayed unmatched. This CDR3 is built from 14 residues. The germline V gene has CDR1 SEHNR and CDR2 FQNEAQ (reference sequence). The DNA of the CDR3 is TGTGCCAGCGTCGGACAGGGTGGGTACAATGAGCAGTTCTTC. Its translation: CASVGQGGYNEQFF.

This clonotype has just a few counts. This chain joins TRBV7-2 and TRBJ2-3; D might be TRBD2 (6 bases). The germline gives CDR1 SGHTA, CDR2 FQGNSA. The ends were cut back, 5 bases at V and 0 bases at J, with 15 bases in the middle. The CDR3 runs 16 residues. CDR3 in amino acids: CASSGGTSLSTDTQYF. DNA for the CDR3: TGTGCCAGCAGCGGCGGGACTTCTCTTAGCACAGATACGCAGTATTTT.